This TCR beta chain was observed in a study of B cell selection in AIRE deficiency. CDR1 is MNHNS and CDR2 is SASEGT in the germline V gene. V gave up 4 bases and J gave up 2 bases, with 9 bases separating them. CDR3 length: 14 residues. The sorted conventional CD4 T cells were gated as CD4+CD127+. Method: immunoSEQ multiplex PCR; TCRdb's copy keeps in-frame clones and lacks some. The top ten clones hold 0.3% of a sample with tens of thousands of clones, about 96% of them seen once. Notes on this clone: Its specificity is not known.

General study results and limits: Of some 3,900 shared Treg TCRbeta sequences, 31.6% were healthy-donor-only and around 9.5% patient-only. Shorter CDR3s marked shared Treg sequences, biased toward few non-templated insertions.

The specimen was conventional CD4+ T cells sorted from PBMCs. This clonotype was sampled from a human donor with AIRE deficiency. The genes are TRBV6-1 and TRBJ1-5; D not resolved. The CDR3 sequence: CASSVSEGNQPQHF. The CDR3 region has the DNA TGTGCCAGCAGTGTCAGCGAGGGCAATCAGCCCCAGCATTTT.